This entry features one T cell receptor (beta chain) sequence. In the authors' workflow: Quantification of nucleated cells was approximated via reference gene primer amplification. Only in-frame clones appear in the TCRdb table, and some are missing; sequencing was by immunoSEQ multiplex PCR. V, J and clone size are taken as reported in that table, and D and trimming were inferred from the DNA itself. The data show 150,000 or so clones, roughly 80% seen once. The CDR3 sequence is 16 residues long. Trimming cost V 4 bases and J 11 bases, with 26 bases left between them. Germline V lookup: CDR1 MNHEY, CDR2 SVGAGI. The entry originates in a study of blood T cell repertoires in COVID-19. Whole-study context: Material from acute and convalescent COVID-19 was sourced from the United States, Italy and Spain. T cells, B-cell-depleted T cells, or PBMCs supplied cDNA or gDNA.

Sequencing was carried out using peripheral blood. The chain carries TRBV6-5 and TRBJ1-1; D uncertain. The clonotype was recovered from a woman between 55 and 75 years old with acute or convalescent COVID-19. The CDR3 spells CASSSDFPDVLKKAFF. CDR3 DNA sequence: TGTGCCAGCAGTTCGGACTTTCCCGACGTATTAAAGAAGGCTTTCTTT.